Below, one T cell receptor beta chain is given with its context. Its antigen is unidentified. The data were produced by immunoSEQ multiplex PCR, yet TCRdb's version contains in-frame clones alone and is incomplete. The sample has 100,000 to 140,000 clones, 92% seen once. This record belongs to a study of T cell responses to AZD1222 COVID-19 vaccine. Timing groups of about 4 and about 12 weeks for second doses were pooled. General study findings and limits: Donors, mostly white British, included more females; clonal diversity was possibly underestimated. With dominance at 160-218 and 743-854, vaccine-associated CD4 TCRs spanned spike. It was only 6 or 7 AZD1222 recipients who were seropositive at baseline.

CDR3 length equals 13 residues. V was pared by 1 base and J by 2 bases, with 5 bases between. CDR1 is LNHDA and CDR2 is SQIVND in the germline V gene (reference sequence). V gene TRBV19 combines with J gene TRBJ1-1; D unclear. This TCR derives from an adult who received the AZD1222 COVID-19 vaccine. The sequences come from peripheral blood, collected 28 days after the second AZD1222 dose. The CDR3 region has the DNA TGTGCCAGTAGTATAGTCTTCAACACTGAAGCTTTCTTT. This sequence encodes CASSIVFNTEAFF.